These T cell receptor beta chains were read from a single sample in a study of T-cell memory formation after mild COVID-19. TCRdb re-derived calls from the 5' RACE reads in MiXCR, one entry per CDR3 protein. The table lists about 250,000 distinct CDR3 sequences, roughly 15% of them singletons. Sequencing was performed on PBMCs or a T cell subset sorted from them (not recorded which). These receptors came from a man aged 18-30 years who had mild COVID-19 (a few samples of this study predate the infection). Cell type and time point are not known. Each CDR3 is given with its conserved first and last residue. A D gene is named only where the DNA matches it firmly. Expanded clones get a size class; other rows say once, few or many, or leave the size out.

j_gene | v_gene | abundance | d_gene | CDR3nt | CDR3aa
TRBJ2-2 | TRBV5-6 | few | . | TGTGCCAGCAGCTTCAACAGAAACACCGGGGAGCTGTTTTTT | CASSFNRNTGELFF
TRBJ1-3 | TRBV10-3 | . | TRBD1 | TGTGCCTCGTCACGGGACAGCTCTGGAAACACCATATATTTT | CASSRDSSGNTIYF
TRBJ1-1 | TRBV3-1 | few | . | TGTGCCAGCAGCCAAGTTTATCCAGACACTGAAGCTTTCTTT | CASSQVYPDTEAFF
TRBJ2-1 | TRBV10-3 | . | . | TGTGCCATCAGGGGGCAGGTCAATGAGCAGTTCTTC | CAIRGQVNEQFF
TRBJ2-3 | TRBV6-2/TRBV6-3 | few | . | TGTGCCAGCGTAAACGGCGGGTCGAGGAGTCTGTATTTT | CASVNGGSRSLYF
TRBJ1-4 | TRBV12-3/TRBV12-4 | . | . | TGTGCCAGCACGGCTACTGGAGTCGAAAAACTGTTTTTT | CASTATGVEKLFF
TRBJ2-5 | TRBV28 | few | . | TGTGCCAGCTGCCTCAGTGGGGGGTTCCAAGAGACCCAGTACTTC | CASCLSGGFQETQYF
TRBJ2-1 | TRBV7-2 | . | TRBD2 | TGTGCCAGCAGCCCCCCCAGCGGGGGGACCTACAATGAGCAGTTCTTC | CASSPPSGGTYNEQFF
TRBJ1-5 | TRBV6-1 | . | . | TGTGCCAGCAGCCCAGTGGGACTTAGCGGCAATCAGCCCCAGCATTTT | CASSPVGLSGNQPQHF
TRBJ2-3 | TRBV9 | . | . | TGTGCCAGCAGCATCCGGGACGGCACAGATACGCAGTATTTT | CASSIRDGTDTQYF
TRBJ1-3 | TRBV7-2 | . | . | TGTGCCAGCAGCAACACAGGGTATGGAAACACCATATATTTT | CASSNTGYGNTIYF
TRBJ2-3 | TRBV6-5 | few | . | TGTGCCAGCAGTTACTTAGCGCATGGGGCCTCAGATACGCAGTATTTT | CASSYLAHGASDTQYF
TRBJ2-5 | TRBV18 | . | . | TGTGCCAGCTCACCAACGGACGGGCCTCAAGAGACCCAGTACTTC | CASSPTDGPQETQYF
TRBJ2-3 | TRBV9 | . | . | TGTGCCAGCAGCGTGGGGCAGGGGTTCACAGATACGCAGTATTTT | CASSVGQGFTDTQYF
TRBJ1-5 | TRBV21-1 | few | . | TGTGCCAGCAGCAAAAGTAGTAGAGCGAATCAGCCCCAGCATTTT | CASSKSSRANQPQHF
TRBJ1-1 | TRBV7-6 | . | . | TGTGCCAGCAGCCTACAACAGTTAGGGCGGAGCACTGAAGCTTTCTTT | CASSLQQLGRSTEAFF
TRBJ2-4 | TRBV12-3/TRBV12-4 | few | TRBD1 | TGTGCCAGCAGTTCGGGACAGGGGAAGGAGGCCAAAAACATTCAGTACTTC | CASSSGQGKEAKNIQYF
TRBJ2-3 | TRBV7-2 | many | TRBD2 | TGTGCCAGCAGTTCAAGGACTAGCGGGGGGGCTGATACGCAGTATTTT | CASSSRTSGGADTQYF
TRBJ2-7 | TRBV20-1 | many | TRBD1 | TGCAGCGTTATGCGACAGGGGGTCTCCTACGAGCAGTACTTC | CSVMRQGVSYEQYF
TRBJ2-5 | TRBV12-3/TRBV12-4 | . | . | TGTGCCAGCAGTTATGGGGCCCAGACCCAGTACTTC | CASSYGAQTQYF
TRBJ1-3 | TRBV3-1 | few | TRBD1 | TGTGCCAGCAGCCGGGGACAGGGATCGTACGGAAACACCATATATTTT | CASSRGQGSYGNTIYF
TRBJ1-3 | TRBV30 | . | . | TGTGCCTGGGACGCCCGGGTGGGTCCCGGCACCATATATTTT | CAWDARVGPGTIYF
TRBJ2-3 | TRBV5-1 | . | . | TGCGCCAGCAGCTTGGACCGGGTGGGGGCCGGTGGCACAGATACGCAGTATTTT | CASSLDRVGAGGTDTQYF
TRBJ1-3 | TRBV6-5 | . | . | TGTGCCAGCACTTGGGACGTCGGCCCTGGAAACACCATATATTTT | CASTWDVGPGNTIYF
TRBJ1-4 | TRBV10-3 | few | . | TGTGCCATCAGTGACTCCCCGGCAGTTCTTAGTGGAGAAAAACTGTTTTTT | CAISDSPAVLSGEKLFF
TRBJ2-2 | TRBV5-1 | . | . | TGCGCCAGCAGCTTGGCAGGTCAAAGAACCGGGGAGCTGTTTTTT | CASSLAGQRTGELFF
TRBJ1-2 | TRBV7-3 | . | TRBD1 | TGTGCCAGCAGCTTAACAGGGACAGCTAACTATGGCTACACCTTC | CASSLTGTANYGYTF
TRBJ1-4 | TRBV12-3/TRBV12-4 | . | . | TGTGCCAGCAGTATCGGACAGACCGAAGAAAAACTGTTTTTT | CASSIGQTEEKLFF
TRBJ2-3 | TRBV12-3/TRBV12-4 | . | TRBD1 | TGTGCCAGCAGTTCTGGGACAGGGTTGTCTTCGGATACGCAGTATTTT | CASSSGTGLSSDTQYF
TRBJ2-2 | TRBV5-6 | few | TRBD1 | TGTGCCAGCAGCACGACGGGACAGGAGAACACCGGGGAGCTGTTTTTT | CASSTTGQENTGELFF
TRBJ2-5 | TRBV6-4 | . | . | TGTGCCAGCAGTGACTCGGTGGAGACCCAGTACTTC | CASSDSVETQYF
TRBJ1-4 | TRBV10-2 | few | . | TGCGCCAGCAGCGATACAGGCTCGGACGATGAAAAACTGTTTTTT | CASSDTGSDDEKLFF
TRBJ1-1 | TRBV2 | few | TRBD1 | TGTGCCAGCAGTCCATACAGGGGAGGACGAACTGAAGCTTTCTTT | CASSPYRGGRTEAFF
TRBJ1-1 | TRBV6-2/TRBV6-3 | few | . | TGTGCCAGCAGTCTAAATCACGGGGGGGCCTTGGACACTGAAGCTTTCTTT | CASSLNHGGALDTEAFF
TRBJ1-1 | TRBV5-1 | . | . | TGCGCCAGCAGCTTGGAGCACAGGGTGAACACTGAAGCTTTCTTT | CASSLEHRVNTEAFF
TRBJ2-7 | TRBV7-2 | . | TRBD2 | TGTGCCAGCAGCAAGGGACTAGCGGGGGGGATGAACGAGCAGTACTTC | CASSKGLAGGMNEQYF
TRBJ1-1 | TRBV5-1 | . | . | TGCGCCAGCAGCTTGGTAGCAGGGGAGGTTGAAGCTTTCTTT | CASSLVAGEVEAFF
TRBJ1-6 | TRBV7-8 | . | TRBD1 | TGTGCCACCAAGAAAGACAGGGTGGAGAATTCACCCCTCCACTTT | CATKKDRVENSPLHF
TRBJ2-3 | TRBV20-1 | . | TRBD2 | TGCAGTGCTACGTCGTATCCCAGCGGGGGGTCCACAGATACGCAGTATTTT | CSATSYPSGGSTDTQYF
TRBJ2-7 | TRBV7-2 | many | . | TGTGCCAGCAGCTTTCTAGCAGGTCCCTACGAGCAGTACTTC | CASSFLAGPYEQYF
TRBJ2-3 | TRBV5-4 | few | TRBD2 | TGTGCCAGCAGCGTACTAGCGGGGGGCCTGACAGATACGCAGTATTTT | CASSVLAGGLTDTQYF
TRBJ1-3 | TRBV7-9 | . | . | TGTGCCAGCAGTTTCCTAGGGCCGACGGGCACCATATATTTT | CASSFLGPTGTIYF
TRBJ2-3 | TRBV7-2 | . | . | TGTGCCAGCAGCTTAGGCGACTATGTATCAGATACGCAGTATTTT | CASSLGDYVSDTQYF
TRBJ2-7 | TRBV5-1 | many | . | TGCGCCAGCAGCTTCACCGCGGGGTACGAGCAGTACTTC | CASSFTAGYEQYF
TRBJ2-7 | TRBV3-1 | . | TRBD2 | TGTGCCAGCAGCCAAGGGCTAGCGGGGACTGAGCAGTACTTC | CASSQGLAGTEQYF
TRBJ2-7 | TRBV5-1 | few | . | TGCGCCAGCAGAGAACAGGGCCTCTCCTACGAGCAGTACTTC | CASREQGLSYEQYF
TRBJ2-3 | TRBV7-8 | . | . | TGTGCCAGCAGCTTTCCCCAGGCCGGCACAGATACGCAGTATTTT | CASSFPQAGTDTQYF
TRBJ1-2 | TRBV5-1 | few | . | TGCGCCAGCAGCTTGGATCCGGTAGGTGGCTACACCTTC | CASSLDPVGGYTF
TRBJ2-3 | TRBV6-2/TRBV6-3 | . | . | TGTGCCAGCAGTTACAACCTGAGGGCGGGGAGCGATACGCAGTATTTT | CASSYNLRAGSDTQYF
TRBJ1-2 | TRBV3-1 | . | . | TGTGCCAGCAGCCAAGGGGCAGCCGAGAGAGGCTACACCTTC | CASSQGAAERGYTF